This T cell receptor (beta chain) was sequenced for a study of blood T cell repertoires in COVID-19. As for the study in general: Acute-phase and convalescent COVID-19 samples originated in the United States, Italy and Spain. T cells, B-cell-depleted T cells, or PBMCs supplied cDNA or gDNA.

With 1 base removed from V and 4 bases from J, the gap between germline ends came to 16 bases. The CDR3 length is 17 residues. Germline V gene data show CDR1 as MNHNS and CDR2 as SASEGT. Original analysis: Nucleated cell number was recorded as an estimate derived from reference gene primer amplification. Only in-frame clones appear in the TCRdb table, and some are missing; sequencing was by immunoSEQ multiplex PCR. Clone size and V and J calls were adopted from that table, with D and trimming inferred from the DNA. The sample consists of under 200,000 clones, 90% of them appearing once. The genes are TRBV6-1 and TRBJ1-4, with a possible D match to TRBD1 (6 bases). The sequence was obtained from a man aged 45-65 years with acute or convalescent COVID-19. Sequenced: peripheral blood. The CDR3 reads CASSEEWSGTFNEKLFF. CDR3 nucleotide sequence: TGTGCCAGCAGTGAAGAATGGTCCGGGACATTTAATGAAAAACTGTTTTTT.